Following are 29 T cell receptor beta chains from one sample sequenced in a study of cytomegalovirus exposure and HLA in healthy donors (dated by TCRdb to 2016 to 2017). Preparation of the library involved the immunoSEQ multiplex PCR assay. The multiplex PCR relied on a mix of 60 forward primers for TCR Vbeta segments and 13 reverse primers for TCR Jbeta segments. The immuneACCESS repertoire file appears here via TCRdb, limited to in-frame rearrangements. These files lack a portion of the clones; in checked studies, under half of the deficit traces to unresolved V genes, and the cause of the others is not known. Across this sample there are some 77,000 clones, with roughly 80% seen only once. Approximately 7.2% of the sample goes to the ten largest clones. The sample comprised PBMCs. These receptors all stem from a woman aged 40 to 50 in good health and CMV-seronegative.

The rearrangement links TRBV4-3 to TRBJ1-5; D not resolved. This CDR3 region has 15 residues. Germline CDR1 and CDR2: LGHNA and YSLEER. V gave up 0 bases and J gave up 5 bases, with 11 bases separating them. The chain's CDR3 is CASSQERSVDQPQHF. As DNA, the CDR3 is TGCGCCAGCAGCCAAGAAAGATCGGTAGATCAGCCCCAGCATTTT.

The V and J genes are TRBV30 and TRBJ1-6; D call uncertain. Germline lookup yields CDR1 GTSNPN and CDR2 SVGIG (reference sequence). V lost 7 bases, J lost 14 bases, and 18 bases lay in between. The CDR3 consists of 12 residues. In DNA, the CDR3 is TGTGCCTTTTTCGGGCCGGTCGGGACCCTCCACTTT. Protein sequence: CAFFGPVGTLHF.

The chain links TRBV11-2 to TRBJ2-7, with 9 bases lining up with TRBD1. CDR3 length: 15 residues. The ends lost 3 bases at V and 4 bases at J; junction bases unmatched: 7. Germline loops: CDR1 SGHAT, CDR2 FQNNGV. CDR3 sequence: CASSFPGTGTYEQYF. Written as DNA, the CDR3 is TGTGCCAGCAGCTTTCCCGGGACAGGGACTTACGAGCAGTACTTC.

V is TRBV27 and J is TRBJ2-7, with TRBD1 identical over 10 bases. The CDR3 has 13 amino acids. V lost 6 bases and J lost 6; bases outside the gene matches: 5. Germline V gene sequence: CDR1 MNHEY, CDR2 SMNVEV (reference sequence). The CDR3 nucleotides are TGTGCCAGCAGAACCGGGACAGGGGCCGAGCAGTACTTC. Its translation is CASRTGTGAEQYF.

This chain links TRBV18 with TRBJ1-2, with 7 bases fitting TRBD1. Germline assignment: CDR1 KGHSH and CDR2 LQKENI. This CDR3 comprises 14 residues. The junction had 8 bases not matched to a gene; V was cut back by 6 bases and J by 4 bases. The CDR3, as DNA: TGTGCCAGCTCTCAATCCGGGACAGCCTATGGCTACACCTTC. Translated: CASSQSGTAYGYTF.

This clone was counted between two and nine times. The chain recombines TRBV27 with TRBJ2-6; 7 nucleotides line up with TRBD1. Germline V gene sequence: CDR1 MNHEY, CDR2 SMNVEV (reference sequence). V was pared by 4 bases and J by 1 base, with 4 bases of the junction left unmatched. The CDR3 loop spans 16 amino acids. CDR3 sequence (DNA): TGTGCCAGCAGTTGGTCGGACAGGTCTGGGGCCAACGTCCTGACTTTC. It codes for CASSWSDRSGANVLTF.

The chain employs TRBV27 and TRBJ2-7; 9 bases match TRBD2. Trimming took 5 bases from V and 2 from J; bases not matched to a gene: 7. The germline CDR1 and CDR2 sequences are MNHEY and SMNVEV (reference sequence). This CDR3 region has 15 residues. The CDR3 sequence: CASSRLAVSPYEQYF. DNA for the CDR3: TGTGCCAGCAGTCGACTAGCGGTAAGCCCCTACGAGCAGTACTTC.

The chain carries TRBV7-2 and TRBJ1-5; 7 nucleotides line up with TRBD1. Germline loops: CDR1 SGHTA, CDR2 FQGNSA. The J segment lost 6 bases and the V segment lost 3 bases, leaving 5 bases of the junction unmatched. The CDR3 spans 14 residues. CDR3 DNA sequence: TGTGCCAGCAGCTTGAAGGGGGCCGGTCAGCCCCAGCATTTT. Translated: CASSLKGAGQPQHF.

The J gene is TRBJ1-5, the V gene TRBV19, with no clear D. The CDR3 length is 15 residues. Germline lookup yields CDR1 LNHDA and CDR2 SQIVND (reference sequence). Trimming pared 6 bases from V and 3 bases from J, leaving 15 bases between. The CDR3: CASRTEGTHNQPQHF. Here the CDR3 DNA reads TGTGCCAGTAGAACAGAGGGAACCCACAATCAGCCCCAGCATTTT. The entire variable domain, with the rest obtained from reference TRBV19 and TRBJ1-5, is as follows: DGGITQSPKYLFRKEGQNVTLSCEQNLNHDAMYWYRQDPGQGLRLIYYSQIVNDFQKGDIAEGYSVSREKKESFPLTVTSAQKNPTAFYLCASRTEGTHNQPQHFGDGTRLSIL.

This chain connects TRBV6-1 to TRBJ1-1; 10 bases map to TRBD1. Germline V lookup: CDR1 MNHNS, CDR2 SASEGT. After removal of 4 bases from V and 4 bases from J, the junction contained 9 bases not matched to a gene. The length of the CDR3 is 16 residues. CDR3 loop: CASSGDRGWSRTEAFF. For the CDR3, the DNA is TGTGCCAGCAGTGGGGACAGGGGTTGGAGTCGCACTGAAGCTTTCTTT.

This clone appeared once. The chain joins TRBV5-8 to TRBJ1-2, with TRBD1 matching over 8 bases. V dropped 0 bases and J dropped 4; count of bases not matched to a gene: 8. CDR3 length equals 16 residues. CDR1 SGHTS and CDR2 YDEGEE come from the germline V gene. Here the CDR3 DNA reads TGTGCCAGCAGCTTGGCAGGGGGCTTCTCCTCCTATGGCTACACCTTC. Its protein is CASSLAGGFSSYGYTF.

The count of this clone is one. The chain recombines TRBV15 with TRBJ2-5; 8 bases fit TRBD2. The CDR3 runs 15 residues. The trim removed 0 bases at V and 3 bases at J, leaving 3 bases unmatched. The germline gives CDR1 LNHNV, CDR2 YYDKDF (reference sequence). CDR3 in amino acids: CATSRDLLAEETQYF. CDR3 coding DNA: TGTGCCACCAGCAGAGATTTACTAGCGGAAGAGACCCAGTACTTC.

This rearrangement joins TRBV4-1 to TRBJ2-7; 8 nucleotides align to TRBD1. V gave up 2 bases and J gave up 0 bases; unmatched junction bases: 9. Germline-derived CDR1 and CDR2 are MGHRA and YSYEKL. CDR3 length equals 17 residues. The CDR3 loop reads CASSQLLRDRSSYEQYF. The CDR3 DNA follows: TGCGCCAGCAGCCAACTCCTCCGGGACAGGAGCTCCTACGAGCAGTACTTC.

This chain's CDR3 is CASSLAAQALNTQYF. CDR3 DNA sequence: TGCGCCAGCAGCTTGGCTGCACAGGCCCTAAATACGCAGTATTTT. The chain uses TRBV5-1 and TRBJ2-3, with D tentatively TRBD1 (5 bases). The CDR3 spans 15 residues. Germline CDR1 reads SGHRS; CDR2 reads YFSETQ. Trimming cost V 0 bases and J 7 bases, with 15 bases left between them. Full variable domain (remainder filled in from reference TRBV5-1 and TRBJ2-3): KAGVTQTPRYLIKTRGQQVTLSCSPISGHRSVSWYQQTPGQGLQFLFEYFSETQRNKGNFPGRFSGRQFSNSRSEMNVSTLELGDSALYLCASSLAAQALNTQYFGPGTRLTVL.

V and J are TRBV5-1 and TRBJ2-1, with 9 bases identical to TRBD2. J gave up 9 bases and V 4 bases, and 11 bases lay outside the gene matches. The germline CDR1 and CDR2 sequences are SGHRS and YFSETQ. This CDR3 region has 15 residues. CDR3 loop: CASSVGLTSGSEQFF. In DNA, the CDR3 is TGCGCCAGCAGCGTAGGTTTGACTAGCGGTAGTGAGCAGTTCTTC.

The chain uses TRBV5-5 and TRBJ1-2, with D possibly being TRBD1 (5 bases). CDR3 length: 13 amino acids. CDR1 is SGHKS and CDR2 is YYEKEE in the germline V gene (reference sequence). Trimming cost V 0 bases and J 8 bases, with 11 bases left between them. CDR3 residues: CASSLATVGGYTF. Here the CDR3 DNA reads TGTGCCAGCAGCTTGGCGACAGTTGGGGGCTACACCTTC.

The V call is TRBV2, the J call TRBJ1-4; 7 nucleotides line up with TRBD1. V lost 4 bases and J lost 7; bases outside the gene matches: 9. Germline lookup yields CDR1 SNHLY and CDR2 FYNNEI. This CDR3 region has 15 residues. CDR3 protein: CASSARDSRREKLFF. The CDR3 nucleotides read TGTGCCAGCAGTGCCCGGGACAGTCGGCGTGAAAAACTGTTTTTT.

This clone was counted a few times. CDR3 nucleotides: TGTGCCAGTGTGTACCAGGGGGCTTCCTACGAGCAGTACTTC. It translates to CASVYQGASYEQYF. The V gene is TRBV6-1, the J gene TRBJ2-7, with 8 nucleotides matching TRBD1. This CDR3 has 14 residues. V shed 9 bases and J 1 base; nucleotides not matched to a gene: 8. CDR1 and CDR2 (germline): MNHNS, SASEGT.

The count of this clone is one. The chain links TRBV28 to TRBJ2-3; weak D call: TRBD2 (5 bases). The CDR3 has 16 amino acids. Looked up from germline, CDR1 is MDHEN and CDR2 is SYDVKM. With 6 bases removed from V and 1 base from J, the gap between germline ends came to 17 bases. CDR3 region: CASRPRASLRTDTQYF. As DNA, the CDR3 is TGTGCCAGCAGACCAAGGGCTAGCCTACGCACAGATACGCAGTATTTT.

The gene calls are TRBV18 and TRBJ1-1; D unresolved. The germline V gene encodes CDR1 KGHSH and CDR2 LQKENI. The length of the CDR3 is 14 residues. V lost 2 bases and J lost 0, with 7 bases in between. In nucleotides, the CDR3 is TGTGCCAGCTCACCAAAAGACTTGAACACTGAAGCTTTCTTT. Translated: CASSPKDLNTEAFF.

The rearrangement joins TRBV6-5 to TRBJ1-1; the D gene is possibly TRBD1 (5 bases). Germline lookup yields CDR1 MNHEY and CDR2 SVGAGI. V was shortened by 6 bases and J by 2 bases, with 13 bases between the two germline ends. The CDR3 extends over 14 amino acids. CDR3 loop: CASSRQPQNTEAFF. CDR3 coding DNA: TGTGCCAGCAGCCGACAGCCCCAAAACACTGAAGCTTTCTTT.

The chain joins TRBV9 to TRBJ1-2; 10 nucleotides line up with TRBD1. Germline V gene lookup returns CDR1 SGDLS and CDR2 YYNGEE. This CDR3 contains 16 residues. V lost 1 base to trimming and J lost 8 bases; unmatched junction nucleotides: 11. CDR3 protein: CASSVRGTTGGRGYTF. In DNA form, the CDR3 reads TGTGCCAGCAGCGTAAGGGGTACGACAGGGGGCAGGGGCTACACCTTC.

This chain joins TRBV5-1 and TRBJ1-3; unclear D gene. Germline loops: CDR1 SGHRS, CDR2 YFSETQ. Trimming took off 4 bases at V and 5 bases at J, with 19 bases between the two ends. CDR3 size: 16 residues. The CDR3 loop reads CASSPSAGERRNTIYF. In DNA form, the CDR3 reads TGCGCCAGCAGCCCCAGCGCGGGTGAACGGAGAAACACCATATATTTT. Complete variable domain (other parts from reference TRBV5-1 and TRBJ1-3): KAGVTQTPRYLIKTRGQQVTLSCSPISGHRSVSWYQQTPGQGLQFLFEYFSETQRNKGNFPGRFSGRQFSNSRSEMNVSTLELGDSALYLCASSPSAGERRNTIYFGEGSWLTVV.

The chain combines TRBV18 with TRBJ2-5; no clear D. Germline lookup yields CDR1 KGHSH and CDR2 LQKENI. This CDR3 is built from 14 residues. Trimming left V 3 bases short and J 0 bases short, with 8 bases between. As DNA, the CDR3 is TGTGCCAGCTCACCCAGAGCGTACCAAGAGACCCAGTACTTC. Amino acids: CASSPRAYQETQYF.

The chain joins TRBV6-1 to TRBJ2-1; 7 bases line up with TRBD2. V was pared by 8 bases and J by 0 bases, with 4 bases of the junction left unmatched. The CDR3 is made up of 14 amino acids. Germline CDR1 is MNHNS and CDR2 is SASEGT. The CDR3 is CASGEGGSYNEQFF. The DNA for the CDR3 is TGTGCCAGCGGGGAGGGAGGCTCCTACAATGAGCAGTTCTTC.

The V and J genes are TRBV5-1 and TRBJ2-7; D might be TRBD1 (6 bases). The CDR3 extends over 19 amino acids. The germline V gene encodes CDR1 SGHRS and CDR2 YFSETQ. Trimming cost V 0 bases and J 2 bases, with 24 bases left between them. The DNA for the CDR3 is TGCGCCAGCAGCTTGGCCAGGGGAACGGGGACGACCTCCCCCTACGAGCAGTACTTC. Encoded protein: CASSLARGTGTTSPYEQYF. Combining the CDR3 with reference TRBV5-1 and TRBJ2-7 gives the whole variable domain KAGVTQTPRYLIKTRGQQVTLSCSPISGHRSVSWYQQTPGQGLQFLFEYFSETQRNKGNFPGRFSGRQFSNSRSEMNVSTLELGDSALYLCASSLARGTGTTSPYEQYFGPGTRLTVT.

The chain is built from TRBV14 and TRBJ2-3; D not resolved. With 5 bases removed from V and 7 bases from J, the gap between germline ends came to 7 bases. CDR3 length equals 11 residues. CDR1 is SGHDN, CDR2 FVKESK, per germline. CDR3 in amino acids: CASSYSNTQYF. DNA of the CDR3: TGTGCCAGCAGCTATAGTAATACGCAGTATTTT.

V gene TRBV6-5 combines with J gene TRBJ2-2; D is unresolved. The germline CDR1 and CDR2 sequences are MNHEY and SVGAGI. This CDR3 is 16 amino acids long. V lost 2 bases to trimming and J lost 0 bases, with 10 bases between them. Written as DNA, the CDR3 is TGTGCCAGCAGTTACACGTTAGCAACGAACACCGGGGAGCTGTTTTTT. Translation gives CASSYTLATNTGELFF.

The V and J genes are TRBV7-9 and TRBJ2-3; D may be TRBD2 (6 bases). The CDR3 contains 14 residues. Germline CDR1 SEHNR, CDR2 FQNEAQ (reference sequence). Between the trimmed V and J ends, which lost 3 bases and 2 bases, there was a span of 9 bases. Written as DNA, the CDR3 is TGTGCCAGCAGCTTTGCGGGGCTCACAGATACGCAGTATTTT. This codes for CASSFAGLTDTQYF.